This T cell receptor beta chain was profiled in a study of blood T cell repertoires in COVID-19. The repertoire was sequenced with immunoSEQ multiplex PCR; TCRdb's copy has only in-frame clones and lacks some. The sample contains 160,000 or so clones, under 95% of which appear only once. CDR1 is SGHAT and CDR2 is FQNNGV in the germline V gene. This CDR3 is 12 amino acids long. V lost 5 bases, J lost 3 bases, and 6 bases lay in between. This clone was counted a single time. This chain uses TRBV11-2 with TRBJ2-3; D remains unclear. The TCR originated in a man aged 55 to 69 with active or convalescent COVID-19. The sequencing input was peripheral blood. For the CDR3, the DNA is TGTGCCAGCAGCGCGAGGACAGATACGCAGTATTTT. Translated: CASSARTDTQYF.